These T cell receptor beta chains were read from a single sample in a study of cytomegalovirus exposure and HLA in healthy donors. Generated by immunoSEQ multiplex PCR, the TCRdb table keeps only in-frame clones and is missing some. The data hold 110,000 or so clones, with 86% observed a single time. The sample was PBMCs. These receptors all come from a young man in good health and CMV-seronegative. CDR3s include the opening cysteine and the closing phenylalanine or tryptophan. D genes are given only for firm matches. The listing skips clone size in some rows; elsewhere it reads once, few, many or a size class.

D	J	size	length	V	CDR3	DNA
TRBD2	TRBJ2-3	.	17	TRBV9	CASSVLPGLASTDTQYF	TGTGCCAGCAGCGTATTGCCGGGACTAGCTAGCACAGATACGCAGTATTTT
TRBD1	TRBJ2-2	.	17	TRBV5-5	CASSLGKRAGQAGELFF	TGTGCCAGCAGCTTGGGGAAACGGGCGGGACAGGCCGGGGAGCTGTTTTTT
.	TRBJ1-2	.	13	TRBV19	CASSMVMRAGYTF	TGTGCCAGTAGTATGGTCATGAGGGCTGGCTACACCTTC
TRBD1	TRBJ2-7	.	14	TRBV11-2	CASSPDRVVYEQYF	TGTGCCAGCAGCCCGGACAGGGTAGTTTACGAGCAGTACTTC
TRBD2	TRBJ2-7	.	17	TRBV27	CASSFRAGSGSMYEQYF	TGTGCCAGCAGTTTCCGAGCCGGGAGCGGGAGTATGTACGAGCAGTACTTC
.	TRBJ1-1	.	16	TRBV6-5	CASSSPRKGENTEAFF	TGTGCCAGCAGTTCGCCCCGGAAGGGGGAGAACACTGAAGCTTTCTTT
TRBD2	TRBJ2-2	.	15	TRBV30	CAWSVAGISAGELFF	TGTGCCTGGAGTGTAGCGGGAATTTCTGCCGGGGAGCTGTTTTTT
.	TRBJ2-3	.	15	TRBV2	CASSLGGSDTDTQYF	TGTGCCAGCAGCCTCGGCGGGTCTGACACAGATACGCAGTATTTT
TRBD2	TRBJ2-1	once	18	TRBV2	CASNAPSGRAGPYNEQFF	TGTGCCAGCAACGCGCCTAGCGGGAGGGCAGGTCCCTACAATGAGCAGTTCTTC
.	TRBJ1-4	.	16	TRBV5-4	CASSPGLRAGDEKLFF	TGTGCCAGCAGCCCTGGTCTCAGGGCGGGGGATGAAAAACTGTTTTTT
.	TRBJ1-2	.	14	TRBV27	CASSFTGSNYGYTF	TGTGCCAGCAGTTTCACAGGGTCTAACTATGGCTACACCTTC
TRBD1	TRBJ2-1	.	15	TRBV27	CASSPRRGQGNEQFF	TGTGCCAGCAGTCCGCGGAGGGGACAGGGCAATGAGCAGTTCTTC
TRBD2	TRBJ2-5	.	17	TRBV5-1	CASSIGLAGAPGETQYF	TGCGCCAGCAGCATAGGACTAGCGGGGGCCCCAGGAGAGACCCAGTACTTC
.	TRBJ2-1	.	15	TRBV27	CASSFEQGRKNEQFF	TGTGCCAGCAGTTTCGAACAGGGGAGGAAAAATGAGCAGTTCTTC
TRBD1	TRBJ2-7	.	15	TRBV30	CAWRRTGTGVPEQYF	TGTGCCTGGAGAAGAACCGGGACAGGGGTTCCCGAGCAGTACTTC
.	TRBJ1-1	once	15	TRBV19	CASSIPNPMNTEAFF	TGTGCCAGTAGTATACCAAACCCTATGAACACTGAAGCTTTCTTT